What follows are 4 T cell receptor beta chains derived from one specimen sequenced in a study of cytomegalovirus exposure and HLA in healthy donors. A multiplex PCR was run with 60 Vbeta primers and 13 Jbeta primers. Here immunoSEQ multiplex PCR was the method, and the copy in TCRdb shows in-frame clones only, minus some. The data contain fewer than 150,000 clones, over 75% of them seen just once; the ten biggest clones take up roughly 2.2%. Sequencing used PBMCs. These receptors were taken from a man aged 25-45 years in good health and CMV-seronegative.

The chain links TRBV28 to TRBJ1-5; tentative D call: TRBD1 (5 bases). The V end lost 2 bases, the J end lost 4 bases, and 24 bases lay between the germline ends. This CDR3 comprises 19 residues. CDR1 is MDHEN and CDR2 is SYDVKM in the germline V gene. The CDR3 protein is CASSLEVGQGPSNNQPQHF. The CDR3 DNA follows: TGTGCCAGCAGTTTAGAAGTAGGTCAGGGCCCTTCCAATAATCAGCCCCAGCATTTT.

V gene TRBV5-4 combines with J gene TRBJ2-1; 10 bases agree with TRBD2. CDR1 SGHNT and CDR2 YYREEE come from the germline V gene (reference sequence). This CDR3 comprises 16 residues. V gave up 4 bases and J gave up 2 bases; unmatched junction bases: 6. CDR3 sequence: CASSRTSGSTYNEQFF. The CDR3 coding sequence is TGTGCCAGCAGCCGGACTAGCGGCTCGACCTACAATGAGCAGTTCTTC.

The V and J genes are TRBV29-1 and TRBJ2-2, with 11 bases matching TRBD2. Trimming cost V 6 bases and J 2 bases; bases outside gene matches: 5. Germline-derived CDR1 and CDR2 are SQVTM and ANQGSEA. This CDR3 has 15 residues. The CDR3 DNA sequence: TGCAGCGTGGGACTAGCGGAGACTAACACCGGGGAGCTGTTTTTT. Its protein product is CSVGLAETNTGELFF.

This clone was seen only once. The chain links TRBV6-1 to TRBJ1-5; D is unclear. V was cut by 6 bases and J by 6 bases, with 15 bases left in between. Per germline, CDR1 MNHNS and CDR2 SASEGT. This CDR3 contains 14 residues. This CDR3 is CASSHTPFGQPQHF. The CDR3 bases are TGTGCCAGCAGCCATACTCCATTCGGTCAGCCCCAGCATTTT.